What follows is one T cell receptor beta chain and its context. As yet, its antigen is unknown. Next came a second PCR, run for roughly 6 to 11 cycles, which used a sample-barcoded 5' primer along with a J-beta primer mix. Each of the cDNA molecules was tagged by a template-switch adaptor with 12 random nucleotides. Each CDR3 protein gets one entry after TCRdb re-called the 5' RACE reads with MiXCR. Of hundreds of thousands of distinct CDR3 sequences in the sample, around 31% were seen once. The sample originates from a study of blood T cells in healthy people across ages. CDR3 length: 14 residues. Trimming removed 7 bases at V and 4 bases at J, with 14 bases between. The study's findings and limits: Higher diversity and more naive CD4+ cells were features of long-lived donors, compared to aged donors. With naive T cell percentage, TCR beta diversity showed a strong correlation.

Extraction yielded at least 6 micrograms of total RNA per sample. The chain recombines TRBV12-3 or TRBV12-4 with TRBJ2-1, with D possibly matching TRBD1 (6 bases). The sample was blood. This clonotype originated in a woman older than 75 in good health. DNA of the CDR3: TGTGCCAGCACCCCCGGGGACAAGTACAATGAGCAGTTCTTC. Encoded protein: CASTPGDKYNEQFF.